This T cell receptor (beta chain) stems from a study of OX40 agonist ivuxolimab in advanced cancers. Study as a whole: The dose-escalation cohort was about 80% male, with a mean age of about 60 years, ranging roughly 23 to 85.

Germline CDR1 is SNHLY and CDR2 is FYNNEI. This CDR3 has 15 residues. Between the trimmed V and J ends, which lost 4 bases and 4 bases, there was a span of 16 bases. This clone is a singleton in its sample. The target antigen is unknown. Study-level points and caveats: Low normalized clonal expansion also occurred in some nonresponding patients. Those patients achieving a partial response at 0.1-3.0 mg/kg showed among the lowest clonal expansion.

Sequenced by immunoSEQ multiplex PCR; TCRdb stores in-frame clones only, minus some. The sample has around 33,000 clones, 85% to 95% seen once. The chain is built from TRBV2 and TRBJ1-2; no reliable D call. The TCR was taken from an adult with an advanced solid tumor such as melanoma, head and neck, liver or kidney cancer. The sample consisted of CD4+ or CD8+ T cells sorted from blood, taken in a trial of the OX40 agonist ivuxolimab. The CDR3 DNA reads as TGTGCCAGCAGTGCCCGACCCCCGATGGGCTATGGCTACACCTTC. Its translation: CASSARPPMGYGYTF. The entire variable domain, with the rest obtained from reference TRBV2 and TRBJ1-2, is as follows: EPEVTQTPSHQVTQMGQEVILRCVPISNHLYFYWYRQILGQKVEFLVSFYNNEISEKSEIFDDQFSVERPDGSNFTLKIRSTKLEDSAMYFCASSARPPMGYGYTFGSGTRLTVV.